The entry that follows covers one T cell receptor (beta chain) sequence. Its target is unknown. These data come from a study of cytomegalovirus exposure and HLA in healthy donors. Unmatched junction bases numbered 6, after V lost 5 bases and J lost 4 bases. Per the germline V gene, CDR1 is MNHNS and CDR2 is SASEGT. The CDR3 extends over 14 amino acids. It was with 60 Vbeta and 13 Jbeta primers that the PCR ran. TCRdb's copy holds only in-frame clones and misses some; the assay was immunoSEQ multiplex PCR. Here the sample spans more than 90,000 clones, roughly two thirds being singletons. Whereas donors were nominally healthy upon sampling, unrecorded immune exposures were probable. Study outcomes and limitations: A later analysis found that most CMV-associated TCR beta chains appeared HLA-restricted.

Sequencing input: PBMCs. This sequence originates from a woman in her twenties or thirties in good health and CMV-seronegative. This chain joins TRBV6-1 and TRBJ2-7, with TRBD1 matching over 9 bases. CDR3 sequence (DNA): TGTGCCAGCAGTAAATCCGGGACAGGGTACGAGCAGTACTTC. Encoded protein: CASSKSGTGYEQYF.